Shown below are 20 T cell receptor beta chains from a single sample sequenced in a study of OX40 agonist ivuxolimab in advanced cancers. Repertoires were generated with immunoSEQ multiplex PCR, while TCRdb's copy carries only in-frame clones and drops some. The sample shows about 67,000 clones, 80% to 90% of them seen only once. The source was CD4+ or CD8+ T cells sorted from blood, collected in a trial of the OX40 agonist ivuxolimab. The receptors were gathered from an adult with an advanced solid tumor such as melanoma, head and neck, liver or kidney cancer.

This chain connects TRBV9 to TRBJ2-3; tentatively, D is TRBD1 or TRBD2 (5 bases each). Germline CDR1 and CDR2: SGDLS and YYNGEE. The CDR3 consists of 14 residues. Trimming pared 3 bases from V and 1 base from J, leaving 9 bases between. CDR3 loop: CASSGGMGTDTQYF. The CDR3 DNA sequence: TGTGCCAGCAGCGGGGGGATGGGCACAGATACGCAGTATTTT.

The V and J genes are TRBV4-1 and TRBJ2-1; 10 nucleotides agree with TRBD2. V was clipped by 4 bases and J by 0 bases; unmatched bases: 9. This CDR3 spans 18 amino acids. Germline CDR1 MGHRA, CDR2 YSYEKL. The CDR3 protein is CASSPLAGVSSSYNEQFF. In nucleotides, the CDR3 is TGCGCCAGCAGCCCTCTAGCGGGGGTCTCGAGCTCCTACAATGAGCAGTTCTTC.

This chain links TRBV30 with TRBJ1-2; 8 bases line up with TRBD1. V gave up 3 bases and J gave up 6 bases; unmatched junction bases: 6. Germline CDR1 and CDR2: GTSNPN and SVGIG (reference sequence). The length of the CDR3 is 13 residues. DNA for the CDR3: TGTGCCTGGAGGGACAGGGCTTACGATGGCTACACCTTC. Encoded protein: CAWRDRAYDGYTF.

The chain joins TRBV5-1 to TRBJ2-5, with 11 positions matching TRBD2. V lost 0 bases, J lost 7 bases, and 8 bases stayed unmatched. CDR1 is SGHRS, CDR2 YFSETQ, per germline. The CDR3 contains 16 residues. The CDR3 protein is CASSLEGLAGGGTQYF. In DNA, the CDR3 is TGCGCCAGCAGCTTGGAAGGACTAGCGGGCGGAGGGACCCAGTACTTC.

V gene TRBV30 combines with J gene TRBJ1-4; D is possibly TRBD1 (5 bases). This CDR3 is 12 amino acids long. Deletions cut 8 bases from V and 8 bases from J, with 15 bases between. In germline, CDR1 is GTSNPN, CDR2 SVGIG (reference sequence). CDR3 DNA: TGTGCCGGTGGGACCGGCAGCGAAAAACTGTTTTTT. Amino acid sequence: CAGGTGSEKLFF. Supplemented by reference TRBV30 and TRBJ1-4, the full variable domain reads SQTIHQWPATLVQPVGSPLSLECTVEGTSNPNLYWYRQAAGRGLQLLFYSVGIGQISSEVPQNLSASRPQDRQFILSSKKLLLSDSGFYLCAGGTGSEKLFFGSGTQLSVL.

The chain is built from TRBV7-6 and TRBJ2-5; TRBD1 agrees at 7 bases. CDR1 SGHVS and CDR2 FNYEAQ come from the germline V gene. CDR3 length equals 12 residues. With V trimmed by 5 bases and J by 10 bases, 7 bases remained unmatched. CDR3 coding DNA: TGTGCCAGCAGCCCGACAGGGTTTGACCAGTACTTC. It encodes CASSPTGFDQYF.

The chain couples TRBV4-2 to TRBJ1-2, with D possibly TRBD1 on 5 matching bases. CDR3 length equals 16 residues. The germline CDR1 and CDR2 sequences are LGHNA and YNFKEQ. V lost 0 bases to trimming and J lost 3 bases, with 14 bases between them. The CDR3 nucleotides read TGTGCCAGCAGCCAAGAGTTGGCAGGGAACCACTATGGCTACACCTTC. It translates to CASSQELAGNHYGYTF.

This chain connects TRBV2 to TRBJ2-4; 9 nucleotides line up with TRBD1. Unmatched junction bases numbered 1, after V lost 4 bases and J lost 6 bases. Looked up from germline, CDR1 is SNHLY and CDR2 is FYNNEI. The CDR3 has 13 residues. The CDR3 DNA is TGTGCCAGCAGTGGGGGACAGGGAAACATTCAGTACTTC. As protein: CASSGGQGNIQYF.

This sequence joins TRBV5-4 and TRBJ2-3; 7 bases map to TRBD1. The CDR3 extends over 16 amino acids. Per germline, CDR1 SGHNT and CDR2 YYREEE (reference sequence). The V and J ends lost 4 bases and 0 bases, in that order; junction bases with no gene match: 8. CDR3 protein: CASSASGGTSTDTQYF. CDR3 DNA sequence: TGTGCCAGCAGCGCATCAGGGGGAACTAGCACAGATACGCAGTATTTT.

J is TRBJ2-7 and V is TRBV5-1; no clear D. The CDR3 loop spans 13 amino acids. V was clipped by 2 bases and J by 3 bases, with 9 bases between them. Germline CDR1 and CDR2: SGHRS and YFSETQ. CDR3 bases: TGCGCCAGCAGCTTAAGAGAGCACTACGAGCAGTACTTC. It specifies CASSLREHYEQYF.

The rearrangement links TRBV5-1 to TRBJ1-4; TRBD1 is a possible D gene (5 bases). Between the trimmed V and J ends, which lost 4 bases and 4 bases, there was a span of 14 bases. Germline values: CDR1 SGHRS, CDR2 YFSETQ. The CDR3 consists of 15 residues. The CDR3 nucleotides are TGCGCCAGCAGCCCCCCGGGACGGAGTAATGAAAAACTGTTTTTT. Its protein product is CASSPPGRSNEKLFF. Looking up the rest from reference TRBV5-1 and TRBJ1-4 gives the full variable domain: KAGVTQTPRYLIKTRGQQVTLSCSPISGHRSVSWYQQTPGQGLQFLFEYFSETQRNKGNFPGRFSGRQFSNSRSEMNVSTLELGDSALYLCASSPPGRSNEKLFFGSGTQLSVL.

This clone was counted once. The chain combines TRBV6-1 with TRBJ2-7; TRBD1 matches at 7 bases. Losses at the gene ends were 6 bases for V and 2 bases for J; bases not matched to a gene: 7. Per the germline V gene, CDR1 is MNHNS and CDR2 is SASEGT. The CDR3 sequence is 14 residues long. As DNA, the CDR3 is TGTGCCAGCAGCCGACAGGGTTGGGCCTACGAGCAGTACTTC. Its translation is CASSRQGWAYEQYF.

V and J are TRBV7-9 and TRBJ2-1; 8 bases line up with TRBD2. Germline values: CDR1 SEHNR, CDR2 FQNEAQ (reference sequence). With V trimmed by 7 bases and J by 5 bases, 10 bases remained unmatched. This CDR3 has 15 residues. CDR3: CASTYGGGRDNEQFF. CDR3 nucleotides: TGTGCCAGCACGTACGGGGGGGGCCGTGACAATGAGCAGTTCTTC.

Regarding this clone: The same CDR3 can be traced to other DNA sequences in this sample. This chain uses TRBV7-3 with TRBJ2-3, with 11 bases aligning to TRBD2. Losses at the gene ends were 4 bases for V and 5 bases for J; bases not matched to a gene: 2. This CDR3 has 14 amino acids. The V gene's germline CDR1 is SGHTA and CDR2 FQGTGA. The CDR3 sequence: CASSSGLAGDTQYF. The CDR3 bases are TGTGCCAGCAGCTCCGGACTAGCGGGAGATACGCAGTATTTT.

This clone was found a few times. The CDR3 spells CASSLNEKLFF. The CDR3 nucleotides are TGTGCCAGCAGCCTTAATGAAAAACTGTTTTTT. The rearrangement uses TRBV2 and TRBJ1-4; D remains unclear. The CDR3 spans 11 residues. Per the germline V gene, CDR1 is SNHLY and CDR2 is FYNNEI. With 6 bases removed from V and 4 bases from J, the gap between germline ends came to 3 bases.

This sequence joins TRBV5-6 and TRBJ2-3; D is undetermined. Germline lookup yields CDR1 SGHDT and CDR2 YYEEEE. The CDR3 spans 13 residues. Trimming removed 2 bases from V and 2 bases from J, with 6 bases in between. The CDR3 protein is CASSFTITDTQYF. The CDR3, as DNA: TGTGCCAGCAGCTTTACTATCACAGATACGCAGTATTTT.

The chain employs TRBV9 and TRBJ2-5; D unresolved. Trimming stripped 3 bases from V and 2 bases from J, with 11 bases between. The CDR3 is 14 residues long. Germline lookup yields CDR1 SGDLS and CDR2 YYNGEE. CDR3 region: CASSDGDKQETQYF. The CDR3 DNA reads TGTGCCAGCAGCGACGGAGACAAGCAAGAGACCCAGTACTTC.

V is TRBV9 and J is TRBJ2-7, with a tentative D call TRBD1 (6 bases). This CDR3 is 13 amino acids long. Germline V CDR1 and CDR2: SGDLS, YYNGEE. V lost 3 bases to trimming and J lost 6 bases, with 13 bases between them. CDR3 protein: CASSANIQGEQYF. CDR3 in DNA: TGTGCCAGCAGCGCAAATATACAGGGCGAGCAGTACTTC.

The gene calls are TRBV4-1 and TRBJ1-4; no firm D call. Germline V gives CDR1 MGHRA, CDR2 YSYEKL. Trimming removed 4 bases from V and 5 bases from J, with 11 bases in between. The CDR3 is 14 amino acids. CDR3 loop: CASSLGRENEKLFF. The CDR3 coding sequence is TGCGCCAGCAGCCTAGGACGGGAGAATGAAAAACTGTTTTTT.

V usage is TRBV5-1 and J usage is TRBJ2-2, with 8 bases matching TRBD2. Germline V gene sequence: CDR1 SGHRS, CDR2 YFSETQ. The length of the CDR3 is 19 residues. V lost 2 bases, J lost 4 bases, and 16 bases stayed unmatched. CDR3 DNA: TGCGCCAGCAGCTTCAACCTCCGGGAGGGCGGGGAAGGCACCGGGGAGCTGTTTTTT. Its protein is CASSFNLREGGEGTGELFF. Variable domain in full (rest from reference TRBV5-1 and TRBJ2-2): KAGVTQTPRYLIKTRGQQVTLSCSPISGHRSVSWYQQTPGQGLQFLFEYFSETQRNKGNFPGRFSGRQFSNSRSEMNVSTLELGDSALYLCASSFNLREGGEGTGELFFGEGSRLTVL.